This TCR beta chain stems from a study of T cell responses to AZD1222 COVID-19 vaccine. CDR3 length equals 15 residues. The V and J ends lost 0 bases and 6 bases respectively, with 12 bases between them. The germline V gene has CDR1 LGHNA and CDR2 YSLEER. Measured with immunoSEQ multiplex PCR; TCRdb has only the in-frame clones, and not every one. The sample includes about 180,000 clones, about nine tenths of them seen just once. Study results and limitations: Researchers report vaccine-associated CD4 TCRs spanning spike, with dominance at 160-218 and 743-854.

About this clone: Its specificity is unknown.

The clonotype comes from an adult in good health. Sequencing used peripheral blood, obtained on day 0 of AZD1222 vaccination. V usage is TRBV4-3 and J usage is TRBJ2-1; D unresolved. The CDR3 here is CASSQDLGQPNEQFF. DNA for the CDR3: TGCGCCAGCAGCCAAGATCTAGGGCAACCCAATGAGCAGTTCTTC.